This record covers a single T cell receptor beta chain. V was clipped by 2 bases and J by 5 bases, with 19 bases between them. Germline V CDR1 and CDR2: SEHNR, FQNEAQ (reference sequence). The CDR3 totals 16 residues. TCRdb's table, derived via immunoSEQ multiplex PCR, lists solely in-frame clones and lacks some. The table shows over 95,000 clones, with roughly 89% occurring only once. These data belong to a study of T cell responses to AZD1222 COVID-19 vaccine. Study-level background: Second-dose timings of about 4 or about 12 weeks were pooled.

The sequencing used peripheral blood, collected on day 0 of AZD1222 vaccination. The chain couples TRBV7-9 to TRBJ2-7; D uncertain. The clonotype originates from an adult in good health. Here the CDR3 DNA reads TGTGCCAGCAGCTTAACCCCGCCAGGACGGTCCAACGAGCAGTACTTC. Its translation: CASSLTPPGRSNEQYF.